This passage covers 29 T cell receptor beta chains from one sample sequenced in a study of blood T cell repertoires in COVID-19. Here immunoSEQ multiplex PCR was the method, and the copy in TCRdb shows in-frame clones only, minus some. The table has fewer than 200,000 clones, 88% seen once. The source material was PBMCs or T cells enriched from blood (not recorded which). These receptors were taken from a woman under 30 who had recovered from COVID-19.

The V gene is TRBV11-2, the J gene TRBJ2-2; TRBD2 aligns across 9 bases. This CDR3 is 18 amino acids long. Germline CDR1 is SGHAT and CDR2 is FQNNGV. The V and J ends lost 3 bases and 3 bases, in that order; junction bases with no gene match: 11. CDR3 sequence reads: CASSFVAGGPGHTGELFF. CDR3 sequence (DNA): TGTGCCAGCAGCTTCGTGGCGGGAGGGCCCGGGCACACCGGGGAGCTGTTTTTT.

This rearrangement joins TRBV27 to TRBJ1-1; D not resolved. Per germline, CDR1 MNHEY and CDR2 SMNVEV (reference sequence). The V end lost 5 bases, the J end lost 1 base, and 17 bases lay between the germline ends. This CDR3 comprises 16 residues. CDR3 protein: CASSRGPSPANTEAFF. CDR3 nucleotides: TGTGCCAGCAGTCGCGGGCCGTCCCCCGCGAACACTGAAGCTTTCTTT.

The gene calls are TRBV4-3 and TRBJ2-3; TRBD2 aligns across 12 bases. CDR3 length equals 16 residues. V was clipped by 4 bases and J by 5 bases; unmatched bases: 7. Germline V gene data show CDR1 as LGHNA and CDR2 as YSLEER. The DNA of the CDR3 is TGCGCCAGCAGCCTGAAACTAGCGGGGGGTCAAGATACGCAGTATTTT. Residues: CASSLKLAGGQDTQYF.

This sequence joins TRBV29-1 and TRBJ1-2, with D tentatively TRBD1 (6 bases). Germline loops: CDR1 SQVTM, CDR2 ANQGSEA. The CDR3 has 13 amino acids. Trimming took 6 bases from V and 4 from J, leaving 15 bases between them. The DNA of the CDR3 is TGCAGCGTAGCTAAACAGGGTGCCTATGGCTACACCTTC. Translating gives CSVAKQGAYGYTF. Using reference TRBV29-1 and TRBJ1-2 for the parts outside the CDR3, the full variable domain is SAVISQKPSRDICQRGTSLTIQCQVDSQVTMMFWYRQQPGQSLTLIATANQGSEATYESGFVIDKFPISRPNLTFSTLTVSNMSPEDSSIYLCSVAKQGAYGYTFGSGTRLTVV.

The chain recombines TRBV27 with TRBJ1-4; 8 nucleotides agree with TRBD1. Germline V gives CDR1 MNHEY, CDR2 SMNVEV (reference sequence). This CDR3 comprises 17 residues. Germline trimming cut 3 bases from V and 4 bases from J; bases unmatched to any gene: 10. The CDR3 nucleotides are TGTGCCAGCAGTTTGCAGTCAGGGGGCAGGAATAATGAAAAACTGTTTTTT. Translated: CASSLQSGGRNNEKLFF.

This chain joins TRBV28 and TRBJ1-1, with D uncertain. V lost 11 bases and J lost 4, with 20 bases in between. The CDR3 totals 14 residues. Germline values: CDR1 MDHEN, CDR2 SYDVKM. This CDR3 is CAAYAPGRGTEAFF. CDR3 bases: TGTGCCGCCTACGCACCGGGTCGGGGCACTGAAGCTTTCTTT.

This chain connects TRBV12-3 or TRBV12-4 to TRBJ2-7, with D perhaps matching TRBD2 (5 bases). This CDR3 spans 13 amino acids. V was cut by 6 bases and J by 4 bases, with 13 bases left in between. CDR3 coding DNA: TGTGCCAGCAGCCTATCGTGGGAGTACGAGCAGTACTTC. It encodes CASSLSWEYEQYF.

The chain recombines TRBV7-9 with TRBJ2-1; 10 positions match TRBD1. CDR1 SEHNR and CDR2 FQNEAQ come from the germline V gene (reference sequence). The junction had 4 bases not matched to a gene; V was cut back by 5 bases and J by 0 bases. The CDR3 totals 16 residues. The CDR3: CASSTRTGGSYNEQFF. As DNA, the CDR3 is TGTGCCAGCAGCACTCGGACAGGGGGCTCCTACAATGAGCAGTTCTTC.

Here the CDR3 reads CSVRLAGYNEQFF. Written as DNA, the CDR3 is TGCAGCGTGAGACTAGCGGGATACAATGAGCAGTTCTTC. The chain carries TRBV29-1 and TRBJ2-1, with 11 bases matching TRBD2. Germline CDR1 is SQVTM and CDR2 is ANQGSEA. This CDR3 has 13 amino acids. V shed 6 bases, J shed 4 bases, and the junction held 2 bases outside the gene matches.

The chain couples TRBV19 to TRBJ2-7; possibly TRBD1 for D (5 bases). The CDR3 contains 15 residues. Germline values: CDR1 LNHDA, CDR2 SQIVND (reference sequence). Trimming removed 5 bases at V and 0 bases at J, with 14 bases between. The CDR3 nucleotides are TGTGCCAGTAGTTACGGCTTAAGGGGCTCCTACGAGCAGTACTTC. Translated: CASSYGLRGSYEQYF.

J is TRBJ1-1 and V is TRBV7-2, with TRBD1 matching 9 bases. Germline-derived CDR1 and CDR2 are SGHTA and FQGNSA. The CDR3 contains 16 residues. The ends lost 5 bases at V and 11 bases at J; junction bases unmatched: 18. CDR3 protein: CASSLSFGGQGGSAFF. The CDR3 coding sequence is TGTGCCAGCAGCCTGTCATTTGGGGGACAGGGCGGTTCCGCTTTCTTT.

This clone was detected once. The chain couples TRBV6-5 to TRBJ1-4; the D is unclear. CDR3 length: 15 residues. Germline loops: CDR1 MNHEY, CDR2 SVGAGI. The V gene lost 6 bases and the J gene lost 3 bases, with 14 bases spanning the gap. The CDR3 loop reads CASSTRTEANEKLFF. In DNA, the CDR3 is TGTGCCAGCAGCACTAGGACCGAGGCTAATGAAAAACTGTTTTTT.

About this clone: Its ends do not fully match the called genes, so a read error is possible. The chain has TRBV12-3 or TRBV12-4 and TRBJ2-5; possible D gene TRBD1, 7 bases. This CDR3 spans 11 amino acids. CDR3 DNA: TGTGCCAGCACCGCGGGGACAGTGGTTGACTTC. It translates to CASTAGTVVDF.

For the CDR3, the DNA is TGTGCCTGGAGAATCCGGGACAGGAGCAATGAGCAGTTCTTC. Its protein product is CAWRIRDRSNEQFF. The V call is TRBV30, the J call TRBJ2-1; 8 bases line up with TRBD1. V gave up 3 bases and J gave up 6 bases; unmatched junction bases: 7. There are 14 residues in the CDR3. CDR1 and CDR2 (germline): GTSNPN, SVGIG (reference sequence).

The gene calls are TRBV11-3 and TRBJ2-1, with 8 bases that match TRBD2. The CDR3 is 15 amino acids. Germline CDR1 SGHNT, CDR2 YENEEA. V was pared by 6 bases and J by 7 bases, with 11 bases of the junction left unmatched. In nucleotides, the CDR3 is TGTGCCAGCAGTCCAGGACGCGGGGGGTCGAATGAGCAGTTCTTC. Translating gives CASSPGRGGSNEQFF.

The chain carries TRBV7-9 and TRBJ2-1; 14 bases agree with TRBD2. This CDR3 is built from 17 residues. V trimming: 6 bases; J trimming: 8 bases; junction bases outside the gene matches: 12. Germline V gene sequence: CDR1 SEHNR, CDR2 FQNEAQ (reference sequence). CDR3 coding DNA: TGTGCCAGCAGTACAAACCTGGGACTAGCGGGAGCTCATGAGCAGTTCTTC. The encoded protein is CASSTNLGLAGAHEQFF.

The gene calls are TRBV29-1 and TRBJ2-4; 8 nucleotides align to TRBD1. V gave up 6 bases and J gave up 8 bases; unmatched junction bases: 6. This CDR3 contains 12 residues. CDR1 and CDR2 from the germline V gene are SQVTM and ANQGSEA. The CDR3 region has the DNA TGCAGCGTCGCGGACAGGGCGGACATTCAGTACTTC. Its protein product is CSVADRADIQYF.

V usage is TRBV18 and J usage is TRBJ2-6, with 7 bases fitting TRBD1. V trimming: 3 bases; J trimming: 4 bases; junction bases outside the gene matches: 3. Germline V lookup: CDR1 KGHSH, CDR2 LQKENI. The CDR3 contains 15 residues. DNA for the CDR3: TGTGCCAGCTCACCCACAGGGGTAGGGGCCAACGTCCTGACTTTC. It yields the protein CASSPTGVGANVLTF.

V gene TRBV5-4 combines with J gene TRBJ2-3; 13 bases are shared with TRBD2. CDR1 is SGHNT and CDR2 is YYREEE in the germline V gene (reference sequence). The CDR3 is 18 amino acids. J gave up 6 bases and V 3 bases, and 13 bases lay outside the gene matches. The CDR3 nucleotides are TGTGCCAGCAGCTCCCCTCTGGGACTAGCGGGAAATTTGGATACGCAGTATTTT. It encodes CASSSPLGLAGNLDTQYF.

Here the CDR3 reads CATSRGTVSEAFF. The DNA for the CDR3 is TGTGCCACCAGCAGAGGGACAGTCAGTGAAGCTTTCTTT. The gene calls are TRBV15 and TRBJ1-1, with D maybe TRBD1 (6 bases). Germline CDR1 reads LNHNV; CDR2 reads YYDKDF (reference sequence). The CDR3 contains 13 residues. The ends were cut back, 1 base at V and 7 bases at J, with 10 bases in the middle.

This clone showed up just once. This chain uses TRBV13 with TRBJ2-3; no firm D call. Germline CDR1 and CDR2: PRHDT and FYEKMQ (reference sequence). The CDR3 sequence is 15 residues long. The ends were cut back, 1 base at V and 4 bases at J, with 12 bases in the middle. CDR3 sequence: CASSLEFRGSDTQYF. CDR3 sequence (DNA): TGTGCCAGCAGCTTAGAATTCCGCGGTTCAGATACGCAGTATTTT.

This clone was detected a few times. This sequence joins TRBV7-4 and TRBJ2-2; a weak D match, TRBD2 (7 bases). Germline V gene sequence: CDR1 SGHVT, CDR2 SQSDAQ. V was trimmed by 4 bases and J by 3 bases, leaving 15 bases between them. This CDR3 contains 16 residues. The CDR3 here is CASSSTSGGDTGELFF. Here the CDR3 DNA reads TGTGCCAGCAGCTCGACCTCGGGGGGCGACACCGGGGAGCTGTTTTTT.

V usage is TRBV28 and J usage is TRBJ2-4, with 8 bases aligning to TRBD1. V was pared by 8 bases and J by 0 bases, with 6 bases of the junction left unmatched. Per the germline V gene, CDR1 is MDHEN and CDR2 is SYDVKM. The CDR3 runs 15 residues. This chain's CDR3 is CASQGQGIAKNIQYF. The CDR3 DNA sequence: TGTGCCAGCCAAGGACAGGGCATAGCCAAAAACATTCAGTACTTC. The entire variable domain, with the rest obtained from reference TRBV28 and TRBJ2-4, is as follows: DVKVTQSSRYLVKRTGEKVFLECVQDMDHENMFWYRQDPGLGLRLIYFSYDVKMKEKGDIPEGYSVSREKKERFSLILESASTNQTSMYLCASQGQGIAKNIQYFGAGTRLSVL.

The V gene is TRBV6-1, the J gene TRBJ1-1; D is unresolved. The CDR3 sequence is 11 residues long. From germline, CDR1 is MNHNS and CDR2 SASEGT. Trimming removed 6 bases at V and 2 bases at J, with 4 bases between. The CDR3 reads CASRANTEAFF. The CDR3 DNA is TGTGCCAGCAGGGCAAACACTGAAGCTTTCTTT.

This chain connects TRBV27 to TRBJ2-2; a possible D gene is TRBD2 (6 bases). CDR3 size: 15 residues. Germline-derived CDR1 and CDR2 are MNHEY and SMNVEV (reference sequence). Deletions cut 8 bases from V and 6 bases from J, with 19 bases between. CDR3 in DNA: TGTGCCAGCCCTGAATCGGGGGAAGGTTCCGGGGAGCTGTTTTTT. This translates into CASPESGEGSGELFF.

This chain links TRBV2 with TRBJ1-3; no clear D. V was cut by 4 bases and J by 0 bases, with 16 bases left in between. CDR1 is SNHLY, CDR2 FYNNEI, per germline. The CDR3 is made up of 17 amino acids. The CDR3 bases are TGTGCCAGCAGTGCGTATTGGGAGGAATCCTCTGGAAACACCATATATTTT. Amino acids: CASSAYWEESSGNTIYF. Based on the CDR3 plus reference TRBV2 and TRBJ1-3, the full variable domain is EPEVTQTPSHQVTQMGQEVILRCVPISNHLYFYWYRQILGQKVEFLVSFYNNEISEKSEIFDDQFSVERPDGSNFTLKIRSTKLEDSAMYFCASSAYWEESSGNTIYFGEGSWLTVV.

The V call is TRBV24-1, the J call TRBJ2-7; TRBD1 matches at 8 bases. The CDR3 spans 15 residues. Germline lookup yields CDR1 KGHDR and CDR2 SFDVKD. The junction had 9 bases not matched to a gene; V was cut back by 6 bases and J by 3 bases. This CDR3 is CATSTTTGVSYEQYF. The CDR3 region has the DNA TGTGCCACCAGTACTACGACAGGGGTAAGCTACGAGCAGTACTTC.

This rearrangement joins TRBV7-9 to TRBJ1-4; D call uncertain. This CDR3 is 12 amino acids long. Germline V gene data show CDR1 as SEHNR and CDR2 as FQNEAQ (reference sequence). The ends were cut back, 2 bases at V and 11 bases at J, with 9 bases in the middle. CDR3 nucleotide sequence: TGTGCCAGCAGCTTATCAGGACTGAAACTGTTTTTT. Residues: CASSLSGLKLFF.

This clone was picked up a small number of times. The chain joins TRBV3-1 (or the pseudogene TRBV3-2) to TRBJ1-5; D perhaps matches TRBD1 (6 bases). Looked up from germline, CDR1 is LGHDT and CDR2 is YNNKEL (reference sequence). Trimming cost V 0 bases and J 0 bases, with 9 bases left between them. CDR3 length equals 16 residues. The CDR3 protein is CASSQDAGVSNQPQHF. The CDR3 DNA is TGTGCCAGCAGCCAAGATGCAGGGGTTAGCAATCAGCCCCAGCATTTT.